This is a list of T cell receptor beta chains from one sample in a study of cytomegalovirus exposure and HLA in healthy donors. Libraries were prepared by immunoSEQ multiplex PCR; TCRdb keeps only in-frame clonotypes and omits some of them. Of 300,000 to 400,000 clones listed, roughly 87% were seen once; the top ten hold around 0.96%. The material sequenced was PBMCs. The source of these receptors is a man aged 30 to 39 in good health and CMV-seronegative. Each CDR3 is given with its conserved first and last residue. Each record gives: D gene, V gene, clone size, J gene, CDR3 DNA, CDR3 protein. D genes are given only for firm matches. Clone size is not always given. Where it is, it says once, few, many or a class for expanded clones.

d_call: -; v_call: TRBV27; clone_size: -; j_call: TRBJ2-2; cdr3_nt: TGTGCCAGCAGTTTAGCAAAAAGTGGACAGAACACCGGGGAGCTGTTTTTT; cdr3_aa: CASSLAKSGQNTGELFF
d_call: -; v_call: TRBV7-8; clone_size: -; j_call: TRBJ2-7; cdr3_nt: TGTGCCAGCAGCTCGGGGTGGGGGGTGCTCTACGAGCAGTACTTC; cdr3_aa: CASSSGWGVLYEQYF
d_call: -; v_call: TRBV4-1; clone_size: -; j_call: TRBJ2-2; cdr3_nt: TGCGCCAGCAGCCAAGATGTTCTAGGAACCGGGGAGCTGTTTTTT; cdr3_aa: CASSQDVLGTGELFF
d_call: TRBD1; v_call: TRBV30; clone_size: once; j_call: TRBJ1-5; cdr3_nt: TGTGCCTGGAACCGGGACAGAGATAGCAATCAGCCCCAGCATTTT; cdr3_aa: CAWNRDRDSNQPQHF
d_call: TRBD1; v_call: TRBV27; clone_size: -; j_call: TRBJ1-4; cdr3_nt: TGTGCCAGCAGTTTCGACAGGGGGTTTGGAAAACTGTTTTTT; cdr3_aa: CASSFDRGFGKLFF
d_call: -; v_call: TRBV7-9; clone_size: -; j_call: TRBJ1-6; cdr3_nt: TGTGCCAGCAGCTTTCCGGAGAATTCACCCCTCCACTTT; cdr3_aa: CASSFPENSPLHF
d_call: TRBD1; v_call: TRBV6-1; clone_size: -; j_call: TRBJ2-2; cdr3_nt: TGTGCCAGCAGTGCCGGGTGGACAGGGGGAACCGGGGAGCTGTTTTTT; cdr3_aa: CASSAGWTGGTGELFF
d_call: TRBD2; v_call: TRBV18; clone_size: -; j_call: TRBJ2-3; cdr3_nt: TGTGCCAGCTCACCGGGACTAGCGGGGCCTTCGGGAAGAGATACGCAGTATTTT; cdr3_aa: CASSPGLAGPSGRDTQYF
d_call: -; v_call: TRBV18; clone_size: few; j_call: TRBJ2-7; cdr3_nt: TGTGCCAGCTCTCAGGGGGGCGAGCAGTACTTC; cdr3_aa: CASSQGGEQYF
d_call: TRBD2; v_call: TRBV11-2; clone_size: -; j_call: TRBJ2-7; cdr3_nt: TGTGCCAGCAGCTTAGATAGGAGCGGGGGAGGCGAGCAGTACTTC; cdr3_aa: CASSLDRSGGGEQYF